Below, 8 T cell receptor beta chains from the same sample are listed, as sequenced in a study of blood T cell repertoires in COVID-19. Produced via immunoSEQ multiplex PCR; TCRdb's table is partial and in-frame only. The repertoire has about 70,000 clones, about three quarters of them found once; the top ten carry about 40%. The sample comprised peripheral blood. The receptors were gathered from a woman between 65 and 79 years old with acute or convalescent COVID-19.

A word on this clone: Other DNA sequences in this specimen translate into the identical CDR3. Written as DNA, the CDR3 is TGTGCCAGCAGCCTAACAGGGAACTATGGCTACACCTTC. It codes for CASSLTGNYGYTF. This sequence joins TRBV12-3 or TRBV12-4 and TRBJ1-2; tentative D call: TRBD1 (6 bases). CDR3 size: 13 residues. The V end lost 6 bases, the J end lost 2 bases, and 10 bases lay between the germline ends.

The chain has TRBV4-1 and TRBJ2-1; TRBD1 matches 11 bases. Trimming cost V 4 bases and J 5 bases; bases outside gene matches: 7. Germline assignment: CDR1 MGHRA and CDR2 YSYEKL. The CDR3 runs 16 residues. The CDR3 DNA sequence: TGCGCCAGCAGCCCCGGACAGGGGGCGGGAAACAATGAGCAGTTCTTC. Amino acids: CASSPGQGAGNNEQFF.

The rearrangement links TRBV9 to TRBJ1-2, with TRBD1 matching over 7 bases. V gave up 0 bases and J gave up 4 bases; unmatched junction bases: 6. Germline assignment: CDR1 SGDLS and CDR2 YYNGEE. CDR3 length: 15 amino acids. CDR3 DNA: TGTGCCAGCAGCGTAGTTGGCAGGGGGTCCTATGGCTACACCTTC. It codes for CASSVVGRGSYGYTF.

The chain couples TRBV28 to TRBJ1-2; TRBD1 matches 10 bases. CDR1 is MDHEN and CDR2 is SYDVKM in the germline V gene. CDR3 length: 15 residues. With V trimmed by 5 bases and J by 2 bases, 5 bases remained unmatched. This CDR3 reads CASSPTGQGNYGYTF. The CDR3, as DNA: TGTGCCAGCAGTCCTACGGGACAGGGGAACTATGGCTACACCTTC.

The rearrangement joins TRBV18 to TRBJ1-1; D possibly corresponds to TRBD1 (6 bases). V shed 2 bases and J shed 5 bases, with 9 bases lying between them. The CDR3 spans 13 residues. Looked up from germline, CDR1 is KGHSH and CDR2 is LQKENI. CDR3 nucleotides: TGTGCCAGCTCACCAACAGGGAAGACTGAAGCTTTCTTT. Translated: CASSPTGKTEAFF. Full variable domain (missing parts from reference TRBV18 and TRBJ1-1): NAGVMQNPRHLVRRRGQEARLRCSPMKGHSHVYWYRQLPEEGLKFMVYLQKENIIDESGMPKERFSAEFPKEGPSILRIQQVVRGDSAAYFCASSPTGKTEAFFGQGTRLTVV.

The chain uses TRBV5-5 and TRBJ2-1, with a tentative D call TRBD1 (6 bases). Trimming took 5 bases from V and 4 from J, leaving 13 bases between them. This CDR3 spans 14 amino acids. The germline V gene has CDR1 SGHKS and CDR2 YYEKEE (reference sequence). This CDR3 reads CASRRQEFYNEQFF. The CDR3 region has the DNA TGTGCCAGCAGAAGACAGGAATTTTACAATGAGCAGTTCTTC.

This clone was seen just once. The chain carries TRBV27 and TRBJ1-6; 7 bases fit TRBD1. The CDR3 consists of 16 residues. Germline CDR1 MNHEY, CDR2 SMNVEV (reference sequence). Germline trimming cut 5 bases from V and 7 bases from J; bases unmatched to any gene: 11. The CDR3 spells CASSTKNRGQNSPLHF. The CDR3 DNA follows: TGTGCCAGCAGTACCAAGAACAGGGGACAGAATTCACCCCTCCACTTT.

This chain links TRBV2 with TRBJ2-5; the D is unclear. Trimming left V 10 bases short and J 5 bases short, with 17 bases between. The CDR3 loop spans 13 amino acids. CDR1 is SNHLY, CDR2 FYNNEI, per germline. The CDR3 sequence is CATLAASVETQYF. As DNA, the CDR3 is TGTGCCACCTTAGCAGCTAGTGTGGAGACCCAGTACTTC.